This TCR beta chain was observed in a study of PD-1 blockade in classical Hodgkin lymphoma. Each of the patients experienced relapse following autologous stem cell transplantation, and their brentuximab vedotin exposure differed. Generated by immunoSEQ multiplex PCR, the TCRdb table keeps only in-frame clones and is missing some. This table has tens of thousands of clones, around 87% appearing once. The V gene end was trimmed by 7 bases and the J gene end by 5 bases; junction bases not matched to a gene: 5. Germline loops: CDR1 LGHNT, CDR2 FRNRAP. CDR3 length equals 13 residues. Specimen: peripheral blood mononuclear cells (PBMCs), collected at baseline. V gene TRBV12-5 combines with J gene TRBJ2-1; 7 positions agree with TRBD1. This sequence was found in a human donor with classical Hodgkin lymphoma. CDR3 loop: CASVRDRNNEQFF. The CDR3 DNA is TGTGCTAGTGTCCGGGACAGAAACAATGAGCAGTTCTTC.